Sequencing of this T cell receptor (delta chain) was carried out in a study of γδ T cells in repeated Plasmodium falciparum infection. Flow sorting of PBMC yielded separate Vgamma9/Vdelta2+ and Vdelta2-negative gammadelta T cell populations for bulk repertoire analysis. TCRdb reanalysed the multiplex PCR reads with CATT. This table holds 45,000 to 70,000 delta-chain clones, 1.7% found once. The V segment lost 5 bases and the J segment 3 bases; nucleotides outside the gene matches: 19. The CDR3 contains 19 residues. CDR1 is TSWWSYY and CDR2 is QGS in the germline V gene. This clone was detected only a few times. The amino acid sequence in TCRdb belongs to a much larger clone and departs from this DNA's translation at residue 9, likely a sequencing read error; the sequence shown is translated from the DNA.

V is TRDV1 and J is TRDJ1; 9 bases align to TRDD3. The J gene, absent from TCRdb, was called here by matching the DNA to germline. Specimen: gamma-delta T cells from blood. The sequence was obtained from a pool of human donors (malaria-infected and uninfected, not separated). CDR3 in amino acids: CALGYNLRQGIRVSDKLIF. CDR3 sequence (DNA): TGTGCTCTTGGGTACAATCTACGGCAGGGGATACGTGTTTCCGATAAACTCATCTTT.